The rows below give T cell receptor beta chains drawn from one sample of a study of cytomegalovirus exposure and HLA in healthy donors. Profiled with immunoSEQ multiplex PCR; TCRdb holds only in-frame clones, not every one. This sample carries about 130,000 clones, with about 2.2% going to the ten biggest clones. Sequenced material: PBMCs. Receptors originate from a man in his forties in good health and CMV-seronegative. Each CDR3 is given without its conserved first and last residue.

V gene: TRBV11-3; CDR3 protein: ASSLSSGRVETQY
V gene: TRBV5-1; CDR3 protein: ASSLGTSGRRGTDTQY
V gene: TRBV29-1; CDR3 protein: SVRQPSYEQY
V gene: TRBV28; CDR3 protein: ASRRQGLTGELF
V gene: TRBV6-1; CDR3 protein: ASAWQGETQY
V gene: TRBV5-1; CDR3 protein: ASSLRGGDSTDTQY
V gene: TRBV5-1; CDR3 protein: ASSRDSQETQY
V gene: TRBV7-9; CDR3 protein: ASSLSGAPYEQY
V gene: TRBV7-9; CDR3 protein: ASSLDGVYEQY
V gene: TRBV4-3; CDR3 protein: ASSQAEWGWGDEQY
V gene: TRBV5-5; CDR3 protein: ASSHQLGTYEQY
V gene: TRBV13; CDR3 protein: ASSRAGTGKTQY
V gene: TRBV10-3; CDR3 protein: ATAGQIFHEQY
V gene: TRBV6-1; CDR3 protein: ASSEMVTGDSPLH
V gene: TRBV30; CDR3 protein: AWSVPGKLDTQY
V gene: TRBV6-5; CDR3 protein: ASSRISGGTDTQY
V gene: TRBV11-2; CDR3 protein: ASSLQGGVGNTIY
V gene: TRBV30; CDR3 protein: AFLPGQNGGTEAF
V gene: TRBV4-3; CDR3 protein: ASSQDALAGDTQY
V gene: TRBV11-2; CDR3 protein: ASSWLRGYFEQF
V gene: TRBV5-5; CDR3 protein: ASSFGGTRPTYEQY
V gene: TRBV2; CDR3 protein: ASSEQEAAHSTDTQY
V gene: TRBV19; CDR3 protein: ASSSPGLAGSYEQY
V gene: TRBV10-3; CDR3 protein: AISEKSGYTDTQY
V gene: TRBV11-3; CDR3 protein: ASSLGGPGEQY
V gene: TRBV7-2; CDR3 protein: ASSYGQGDVYGYT
V gene: TRBV18; CDR3 protein: ASSPGGTRTDTQY
V gene: TRBV28; CDR3 protein: ASRLPGFNYGYT
V gene: TRBV12-5; CDR3 protein: ASGLTTGTSGNTGELF
V gene: TRBV11-3; CDR3 protein: ASSRYGTSGLYEQY
V gene: TRBV6-1; CDR3 protein: ASSGGSGGRIFAGYT
V gene: TRBV30; CDR3 protein: AWSAGGSNEKLF
V gene: TRBV25-1; CDR3 protein: ASSRTSGNNNEQF
V gene: TRBV6-5; CDR3 protein: ASTWGAGGTYEQY